Presented here are 19 T cell receptor beta chains from one specimen sequenced in a study of vaccination effects on CD4 cells after COVID-19 (dated by TCRdb to between 2022 and 2023). After around ten days of culture, CD4+ T cells were isolated with the EasySep CD4+ T cell isolation kit. The library was obtained by the immunoSEQ multiplex PCR assay. TCRdb holds this immuneACCESS table with in-frame rearrangements only. Some clones are missing; in checked studies, unresolved V genes explain under half, and the rest has no known cause. Here the sample has 35,000 to 40,000 clones; about 81% occur a single time. Clones ranked in the top ten supply just under 3% of the sample. Antigens of these TCRs are unknown. The specimen comprised CD4+ T cells from PBMCs cultured without peptide, sampled before COVID-19 vaccination. These receptors came from a human donor who received a COVID-19 vaccine.

This chain uses TRBV5-1 with TRBJ1-3, with 7 bases matching TRBD1. CDR3 size: 16 residues. The V gene's germline CDR1 is SGHRS and CDR2 YFSETQ. Losses at the gene ends were 0 bases for V and 2 bases for J; bases not matched to a gene: 5. In DNA form, the CDR3 reads TGCGCCAGCAGCTTGGCACAGGGGCCACCTGGAAACACCATATATTTT. Its translation is CASSLAQGPPGNTIYF.

V and J are TRBV18 and TRBJ1-5; 7 bases map to TRBD1. In germline, CDR1 is KGHSH, CDR2 LQKENI. J lost 0 bases, V lost 3 bases, and 2 bases had no gene match. CDR3 length: 15 residues. The CDR3, as DNA: TGTGCCAGCTCACCGGGACAGTTTAGCAATCAGCCCCAGCATTTT. It yields the protein CASSPGQFSNQPQHF.

CDR3: CATSDFSSSRGVGETQYF. The CDR3 DNA reads as TGTGCCACCAGTGATTTCTCCTCGTCCAGGGGTGTTGGAGAGACCCAGTACTTC. The chain uses TRBV24-1 and TRBJ2-5; tentatively, D is TRBD1 (6 bases). The V end lost 1 base, the J end lost 4 bases, and 21 bases lay between the germline ends. The CDR3 extends over 18 amino acids. Germline-derived CDR1 and CDR2 are KGHDR and SFDVKD.

The genes are TRBV7-2 and TRBJ1-2, with D uncertain. Trimming removed 0 bases at V and 5 bases at J, with 7 bases between. Germline V CDR1 and CDR2: SGHTA, FQGNSA. The length of the CDR3 is 13 residues. CDR3 DNA sequence: TGTGCCAGCAGCTTAGCGGGGTCTTATGGCTACACCTTC. Translating gives CASSLAGSYGYTF.

The V call is TRBV3-1 (or the pseudogene TRBV3-2), the J call TRBJ1-1; TRBD1 agrees at 8 bases. Trimming took 4 bases from V and 11 from J; bases not matched to a gene: 15. Germline V CDR1 and CDR2: LGHDT, YNNKEL (reference sequence). The length of the CDR3 is 15 residues. The CDR3 sequence: CASSPSGSRTGTAFF. CDR3 DNA: TGTGCCAGCAGCCCCTCCGGATCCCGGACAGGGACGGCTTTCTTT.

For the CDR3, the DNA is TGTGCCAGCAGCTATGGGACAGGGGGTTTGAACACTGAAGCTTTCTTT. It specifies CASSYGTGGLNTEAFF. This chain uses TRBV7-9 with TRBJ1-1; 11 bases are shared with TRBD1. The CDR3 has 16 residues. Germline V gene sequence: CDR1 SEHNR, CDR2 FQNEAQ (reference sequence). V gave up 4 bases and J gave up 0 bases; unmatched junction bases: 4.

The chain carries TRBV11-3 and TRBJ1-2; D gene unclear. The V end was cut by 1 base, the J end by 4 bases, with 13 bases between. The CDR3 loop spans 15 amino acids. The germline CDR1 and CDR2 sequences are SGHNT and YENEEA. The CDR3 reads CASSLGRQSPYGYTF. The CDR3 DNA is TGTGCCAGCAGCTTAGGTCGGCAGTCCCCCTATGGCTACACCTTC.

CDR3 in amino acids: CASSAGTGIMNTEAFF. In nucleotides, the CDR3 is TGCGCCAGCAGCGCCGGGACAGGGATCATGAACACTGAAGCTTTCTTT. V usage is TRBV5-1 and J usage is TRBJ1-1; 9 bases line up with TRBD1. The CDR3 is 16 residues long. The V segment lost 4 bases and the J segment 0 bases; nucleotides outside the gene matches: 7. Germline CDR1 is SGHRS and CDR2 is YFSETQ.

This clone is a singleton in its sample. The J gene is TRBJ2-7, the V gene TRBV12-2; TRBD1, the D gene given by the table, was not confirmed from the DNA. TRBV12-2 is flagged as a pseudogene. The CDR3 is 15 amino acids. CDR3 in amino acids: CASRLWDRSSYEQYV. Here the CDR3 DNA reads TGTGCAAGTCGCTTATGGGACAGGAGCTCCTACGAGCAGTACGTC.

This clone has just a few counts. The chain is built from TRBV21-1 and TRBJ2-7; whether TRBD2, the table's D call, matches the DNA was not checked. TRBV21-1 is a pseudogene. This CDR3 contains 16 residues. The DNA of the CDR3 is TGTGCCAGCAGCCTTATCCCCCCACCGGAGGCCTACGAGCAGTACGTC. As protein: CASSLIPPPEAYEQYV.

This clone was counted between two and nine times. The gene calls are TRBV3-1 (or the pseudogene TRBV3-2) and TRBJ1-1, with 8 bases aligning to TRBD1. CDR3 length equals 12 residues. V was pared by 3 bases and J by 11 bases, with 5 bases of the junction left unmatched. Germline CDR1 and CDR2: LGHDT and YNNKEL (reference sequence). The CDR3 protein is CASSQYRGAAFF. The CDR3 bases are TGTGCCAGCAGCCAGTACAGGGGGGCCGCTTTCTTT.

The chain carries TRBV6-1 and TRBJ1-4; D gene unclear. V shed 2 bases and J shed 7 bases, with 14 bases lying between them. This CDR3 is built from 15 residues. The V gene's germline CDR1 is MNHNS and CDR2 SASEGT. CDR3 loop: CASSELDRGSEKLFF. The CDR3 coding sequence is TGTGCCAGCAGTGAATTAGACCGCGGGAGTGAAAAACTGTTTTTT.

In DNA form, the CDR3 reads TGCGCCAGCAGCCAAGGCTTACAGGGCAACCACGAGCAGTACGTC. Its protein product is CASSQGLQGNHEQYV. J is TRBJ2-7 and V is TRBV4-1; tentative D call: TRBD1 (6 bases). The CDR3 totals 15 residues. V was cut by 1 base and J by 5 bases, with 15 bases left in between. Germline V gives CDR1 MGHRA, CDR2 YSYEKL.

The chain couples TRBV6-6 to TRBJ1-1; D might be TRBD1 (5 bases). Trimming stripped 6 bases from V and 4 bases from J, with 12 bases between. This CDR3 comprises 13 residues. The germline V gene has CDR1 MNHNY and CDR2 SVGAGI (reference sequence). In nucleotides, the CDR3 is TGTGCCAGCAGCCCCCGGGACGTCACTGAAGCTTTCTTT. Residues: CASSPRDVTEAFF.

The chain couples TRBV29-1 to TRBJ2-5; 10 positions agree with TRBD1. This CDR3 spans 14 amino acids. The V gene's germline CDR1 is SQVTM and CDR2 ANQGSEA. The V gene end was trimmed by 4 bases and the J gene end by 4 bases; junction bases not matched to a gene: 6. The CDR3 protein is CSVATGGRLETQYF. CDR3 nucleotide sequence: TGCAGCGTTGCGACAGGGGGCCGGCTAGAGACCCAGTACTTC. Complete variable domain (other parts from reference TRBV29-1 and TRBJ2-5): SAVISQKPSRDICQRGTSLTIQCQVDSQVTMMFWYRQQPGQSLTLIATANQGSEATYESGFVIDKFPISRPNLTFSTLTVSNMSPEDSSIYLCSVATGGRLETQYFGPGTRLLVL.

The V and J genes are TRBV14 and TRBJ1-4; D is unresolved. This CDR3 is built from 15 residues. The germline V and J ends were trimmed by 1 base and 4 bases, with 10 bases remaining between them. CDR1 and CDR2 from the germline V gene are SGHDN and FVKESK. This CDR3 reads CASSQGASFNEKLFF. The DNA for the CDR3 is TGTGCCAGCAGCCAAGGGGCCAGTTTTAATGAAAAACTGTTTTTT.

This chain connects TRBV19 to TRBJ1-3; D uncertain. Per germline, CDR1 LNHDA and CDR2 SQIVND (reference sequence). Trimming shortened V by 7 bases and J by 2 bases, and 15 bases separated the two germline ends. There are 15 residues in the CDR3. The CDR3 coding sequence is TGTGCCAGTACCGATGGGCCGAACACTGGAAACACCATATATTTT. Encoded protein: CASTDGPNTGNTIYF.

This sequence joins TRBV18 and TRBJ1-1; 11 bases are a match to TRBD1. CDR3 length: 16 residues. Per the germline V gene, CDR1 is KGHSH and CDR2 is LQKENI. Trimming cost V 3 bases and J 1 base; bases outside gene matches: 4. CDR3 in DNA: TGTGCCAGCTCACCCGGGACAGGGGGTAGGAACACTGAAGCTTTCTTT. It encodes CASSPGTGGRNTEAFF. The complete variable domain, with remaining parts taken from reference TRBV18 and TRBJ1-1, reads NAGVMQNPRHLVRRRGQEARLRCSPMKGHSHVYWYRQLPEEGLKFMVYLQKENIIDESGMPKERFSAEFPKEGPSILRIQQVVRGDSAAYFCASSPGTGGRNTEAFFGQGTRLTVV.

The DNA of the CDR3 is TGTGCCAGCAGCCAAGCTAGGGAAGGCAGACTCTATGGCTACACCTTC. Its protein is CASSQAREGRLYGYTF. This chain uses TRBV14 with TRBJ1-2; D ambiguous. Germline-derived CDR1 and CDR2 are SGHDN and FVKESK. V dropped 1 base and J dropped 4 bases, with 16 bases sitting between them. This CDR3 comprises 16 residues.